Presented here are 29 T cell receptor beta chains from one specimen sequenced in a study of blood T cell repertoires in COVID-19. Sequencing was performed with immunoSEQ multiplex PCR; in TCRdb, only in-frame clones are kept and a portion is missing. Seen here are 60,000 to 85,000 clones, about 91% observed once, and the top ten hold around 7%. The sample comprised peripheral blood. Receptors were obtained from a man in his forties or fifties with COVID-19, enrolled during active disease.

The V gene is TRBV30, the J gene TRBJ1-6; TRBD1 might be the D (6 bases). The V gene's germline CDR1 is GTSNPN and CDR2 SVGIG (reference sequence). V gave up 2 bases and J gave up 10 bases, with 12 bases separating them. The CDR3 covers 13 residues. CDR3: CAWSLNRDSPLHF. CDR3 DNA: TGTGCCTGGAGTCTAAACAGGGACTCACCCCTCCACTTT. Together with reference TRBV30 and TRBJ1-6, the CDR3 gives the full variable domain: SQTIHQWPATLVQPVGSPLSLECTVEGTSNPNLYWYRQAAGRGLQLLFYSVGIGQISSEVPQNLSASRPQDRQFILSSKKLLLSDSGFYLCAWSLNRDSPLHFGNGTRLTVT.

The chain links TRBV2 to TRBJ2-7; 11 bases fit TRBD1. The CDR3 contains 13 residues. After removal of 7 bases from V and 2 bases from J, the junction contained 1 base not matched to a gene. Germline CDR1 reads SNHLY; CDR2 reads FYNNEI. The CDR3 nucleotides are TGTGCCAGCAAGGGACAGGGGGCCTACGAGCAGTACTTC. As protein: CASKGQGAYEQYF.

The genes are TRBV10-1 and TRBJ2-1; TRBD2 might be the D (6 bases). The CDR3 is 14 amino acids. Per germline, CDR1 WNHNN and CDR2 SYGVQD (reference sequence). V lost 0 bases, J lost 8 bases, and 11 bases lay in between. The CDR3 DNA is TGCGCCAGCAGTGAGTCGCTAGCGCGGGATGAGCAGTTCTTC. It translates to CASSESLARDEQFF.

The chain recombines TRBV5-4 with TRBJ1-1; D perhaps matches TRBD1 (6 bases). CDR1 and CDR2 (germline): SGHNT, YYREEE (reference sequence). Between the trimmed V and J ends, which lost 2 bases and 1 base, there was a span of 12 bases. This CDR3 has 15 residues. In DNA form, the CDR3 reads TGTGCCAGCAGCTTCCAGGACAGAACGAACACTGAAGCTTTCTTT. Translating it yields CASSFQDRTNTEAFF.

This chain connects TRBV9 to TRBJ1-3, with TRBD1 matching 8 bases. Trimming removed 5 bases from V and 0 bases from J; junction bases left unmatched: 7. The germline gives CDR1 SGDLS, CDR2 YYNGEE. This CDR3 spans 16 amino acids. As DNA, the CDR3 is TGTGCCAGCAGTCAGGACAGGGAAAGCTCTGGAAACACCATATATTTT. Translation: CASSQDRESSGNTIYF.

This clone appeared a few times. The chain links TRBV30 to TRBJ2-7, with a tentative D call TRBD1 (6 bases). Germline-derived CDR1 and CDR2 are GTSNPN and SVGIG (reference sequence). V gave up 2 bases and J gave up 10 bases, with 12 bases separating them. The CDR3 covers 11 residues. CDR3 protein: CAWSLTGFQYF. In DNA, the CDR3 is TGTGCCTGGAGTCTCACAGGGTTTCAGTACTTC.

The chain combines TRBV20-1 with TRBJ1-6; 9 positions agree with TRBD1. CDR3 length: 13 residues. V lost 3 bases to trimming and J lost 9 bases; unmatched junction nucleotides: 3. Per germline, CDR1 DFQATT and CDR2 SNEGSKA (reference sequence). The DNA of the CDR3 is TGCAGTGCTAGTGGGACAGGGAGTTCACCCCTCCACTTT. Translating it yields CSASGTGSSPLHF.

The V and J genes are TRBV5-6 and TRBJ2-5; possibly TRBD1 for D (6 bases). The V end lost 0 bases, the J end lost 4 bases, and 13 bases lay between the germline ends. The germline V gene has CDR1 SGHDT and CDR2 YYEEEE. CDR3 length: 15 residues. CDR3 DNA: TGTGCCAGCAGCTTGGGACCGCAGGGGCGAGAGACCCAGTACTTC. Translating gives CASSLGPQGRETQYF.

The genes are TRBV7-5 and TRBJ1-2; the table calls TRBD1, which could not be checked here. TRBV7-5 is a pseudogene segment. The CDR3 sequence is 17 residues long. The CDR3 is CVRSPGPGTKRFYGYTF. The CDR3 nucleotides read TGTGTCAGAAGCCCGGGCCCCGGGACAAAGAGGTTCTATGGCTACACCTTC.

The chain is built from TRBV2 and TRBJ2-5; a weak D match, TRBD2 (5 bases). The CDR3 has 15 amino acids. V gave up 6 bases and J gave up 2 bases, with 16 bases separating them. Germline values: CDR1 SNHLY, CDR2 FYNNEI. DNA for the CDR3: TGTGCCAGCAGCCGGAACGGGGTGGATCAAGAGACCCAGTACTTC. Residues: CASSRNGVDQETQYF.

The chain joins TRBV7-9 to TRBJ2-7; D is possibly TRBD1 (5 bases). V lost 5 bases and J 5 bases, leaving 13 bases between the germline ends. The germline V gene encodes CDR1 SEHNR and CDR2 FQNEAQ (reference sequence). CDR3 size: 13 residues. The CDR3 region is CASSRSRADEQYF. The DNA for the CDR3 is TGTGCCAGCAGCCGATCCAGGGCTGACGAGCAGTACTTC.

The chain carries TRBV5-1 and TRBJ1-2; 7 bases are shared with TRBD1. The V gene's germline CDR1 is SGHRS and CDR2 YFSETQ. This CDR3 is 13 amino acids long. Unmatched junction bases numbered 4, after V lost 6 bases and J lost 2 bases. The CDR3: CASTQTGNYGYTF. DNA for the CDR3: TGCGCCAGCACCCAGACAGGGAACTATGGCTACACCTTC.

CDR3 sequence: CASSEVEGEAEAFF. CDR3 DNA sequence: TGTGCCAGCAGTGAAGTAGAAGGGGAGGCTGAAGCTTTCTTT. This sequence joins TRBV6-1 and TRBJ1-1; TRBD1 might be the D (5 bases). CDR3 size: 14 residues. V dropped 1 base and J dropped 6 bases, with 12 bases sitting between them. Germline V gene data show CDR1 as MNHNS and CDR2 as SASEGT.

The chain employs TRBV9 and TRBJ1-2; no firm D call. The ends were cut back, 4 bases at V and 6 bases at J, with 13 bases in the middle. Germline lookup yields CDR1 SGDLS and CDR2 YYNGEE. This CDR3 region has 13 residues. CDR3 sequence: CASSPSLRDGYTF. The CDR3 bases are TGTGCCAGCAGCCCCTCCTTACGGGATGGCTACACCTTC.

This clone has more than one count but fewer than ten. The chain combines TRBV11-2 with TRBJ2-1, with TRBD1 matching 7 bases. The CDR3 spans 16 residues. V was clipped by 1 base and J by 4 bases; unmatched bases: 7. Germline V lookup: CDR1 SGHAT, CDR2 FQNNGV. CDR3 bases: TGTGCCAGCAGCTTAGGGGGTGAGGGGGCTTACAATGAGCAGTTCTTC. It yields the protein CASSLGGEGAYNEQFF. The variable domain in full, with the rest retrieved from reference TRBV11-2 and TRBJ2-1, is EAGVAQSPRYKIIEKRQSVAFWCNPISGHATLYWYQQILGQGPKLLIQFQNNGVVDDSQLPKDRFSAERLKGVDSTLKIQPAKLEDSAVYLCASSLGGEGAYNEQFFGPGTRLTVL.

The gene calls are TRBV3-1 (or the pseudogene TRBV3-2) and TRBJ2-7; tentative D call: TRBD1 (6 bases). This CDR3 is built from 14 residues. Per germline, CDR1 LGHDT and CDR2 YNNKEL (reference sequence). Deletions cut 5 bases from V and 5 bases from J, with 16 bases between. The CDR3 sequence: CASSSPGTSHEQYF. The CDR3, as DNA: TGTGCCAGCAGCTCCCCCGGGACAAGCCACGAGCAGTACTTC.

This chain links TRBV3-1 (or the pseudogene TRBV3-2) with TRBJ1-4; 8 bases fit TRBD1. Germline CDR1 and CDR2: LGHDT and YNNKEL (reference sequence). The CDR3 covers 15 residues. The junction had 7 bases not matched to a gene; V was cut back by 3 bases and J by 7 bases. DNA of the CDR3: TGTGCCAGCAGCCATGGACAGGGCGTCAGTGAAAAACTGTTTTTT. Translated, it gives CASSHGQGVSEKLFF.

This chain uses TRBV4-2 with TRBJ1-3; tentatively, D is TRBD1 (5 bases). The length of the CDR3 is 15 residues. The germline V gene encodes CDR1 LGHNA and CDR2 YNFKEQ. The germline V and J ends were trimmed by 3 bases and 1 base, with 10 bases remaining between them. The CDR3 DNA reads TGTGCCAGCAGCCAGACAGATTCTTCTGGAAACACCATATATTTT. It encodes CASSQTDSSGNTIYF.

V and J are TRBV5-4 and TRBJ1-2; D perhaps matches TRBD1 (6 bases). CDR1 is SGHNT and CDR2 is YYREEE in the germline V gene (reference sequence). The CDR3 runs 13 residues. The V gene lost 3 bases and the J gene lost 8 bases, with 14 bases spanning the gap. CDR3 sequence: CASSSQGVAGYTF. DNA for the CDR3: TGTGCCAGCAGCTCACAGGGCGTAGCCGGCTACACCTTC.

The chain links TRBV28 to TRBJ2-7; maybe TRBD2 (5 bases). CDR3 length: 15 amino acids. V was trimmed by 7 bases and J by 4 bases, leaving 20 bases between them. CDR1 MDHEN and CDR2 SYDVKM come from the germline V gene. The CDR3 DNA follows: TGTGCCAGCACCCCCCCGAGTGGCCGGGGATACGAGCAGTACTTC. This codes for CASTPPSGRGYEQYF.

This clone was seen only once. The V and J genes are TRBV11-2 and TRBJ2-3; 8 bases agree with TRBD2. Germline CDR1 reads SGHAT; CDR2 reads FQNNGV. The V gene end was trimmed by 5 bases and the J gene end by 6 bases; junction bases not matched to a gene: 10. The CDR3 has 15 residues. CDR3 DNA: TGTGCCAGCAGCCCTACTAGCGGTTTTGTGGATACGCAGTATTTT. This codes for CASSPTSGFVDTQYF.

This sequence joins TRBV2 and TRBJ1-1; TRBD1 matches at 10 bases. This CDR3 spans 13 amino acids. The V gene's germline CDR1 is SNHLY and CDR2 FYNNEI. V gave up 9 bases and J gave up 1 base; unmatched junction bases: 2. In DNA form, the CDR3 reads TGTGCCAGGGGACAGGGGACGAACACTGAAGCTTTCTTT. It translates to CARGQGTNTEAFF.

For the CDR3, the DNA is TGCAGTGCTAGTGCTGGGACAGGGGATGAAAAACTGTTTTTT. Translated: CSASAGTGDEKLFF. The V gene is TRBV20-1, the J gene TRBJ1-4; 10 nucleotides align to TRBD1. CDR1 is DFQATT and CDR2 is SNEGSKA in the germline V gene (reference sequence). Trimming took 3 bases from V and 6 from J; bases not matched to a gene: 4. This CDR3 has 14 amino acids.

The chain carries TRBV6-6 and TRBJ2-5; D call uncertain. V lost 6 bases and J lost 7, with 21 bases in between. Germline CDR1 reads MNHNY; CDR2 reads SVGAGI (reference sequence). The CDR3 sequence is 15 residues long. Here the CDR3 reads CASSSHATPPGTQYF. The CDR3 bases are TGTGCCAGCAGCTCCCACGCAACTCCCCCGGGGACCCAGTACTTC.

The rearrangement joins TRBV30 to TRBJ2-3, with no clear D. Per the germline V gene, CDR1 is GTSNPN and CDR2 is SVGIG (reference sequence). The CDR3 has 15 amino acids. The germline V and J ends were trimmed by 0 bases and 0 bases, with 10 bases remaining between them. The CDR3 spells CAWSVLASSTDTQYF. The CDR3 DNA reads TGTGCCTGGAGTGTATTAGCTAGTAGCACAGATACGCAGTATTTT.

The DNA for the CDR3 is TGTGCCAGCAGCGAACCCGGGGGAAACACAGATACGCAGTATTTT. This codes for CASSEPGGNTDTQYF. The chain carries TRBV7-8 and TRBJ2-3; D might be TRBD2 (6 bases). Trimming pared 5 bases from V and 2 bases from J, leaving 14 bases between. CDR3 size: 15 residues. Germline V gene lookup returns CDR1 SGHVS and CDR2 FQNEAQ.

The chain uses TRBV12-2 and TRBJ2-7; whether TRBD2, the table's D call, matches the DNA was not checked. TRBV12-2 is described as a pseudogene. This CDR3 is 14 amino acids long. The CDR3 DNA reads TGTGCAACGACCACGGGGACTCCCTACTACGAGCAGTACTTC. Amino acid sequence: CATTTGTPYYEQYF.

The chain uses TRBV19 and TRBJ1-3; D is perhaps TRBD1 (5 bases). The CDR3 totals 14 residues. V dropped 4 bases and J dropped 4 bases, with 11 bases sitting between them. Germline V gives CDR1 LNHDA, CDR2 SQIVND (reference sequence). The CDR3 loop reads CASSTGAQGNTIYF. CDR3 nucleotide sequence: TGTGCCAGTAGTACTGGGGCGCAAGGAAACACCATATATTTT.

Only one count was recorded for this clone. This rearrangement joins TRBV5-1 to TRBJ1-1; 7 bases are shared with TRBD1. From germline, CDR1 is SGHRS and CDR2 YFSETQ. Germline trimming cut 1 base from V and 1 base from J; bases unmatched to any gene: 4. The CDR3 contains 15 residues. CDR3 region: CASSLTRTGNTEAFF. The CDR3 coding sequence is TGCGCCAGCAGCTTGACTAGGACAGGGAACACTGAAGCTTTCTTT.